What follows is one T cell receptor (beta chain) and its context. Antigen specificity is unknown. Germline loops: CDR1 SNHLY, CDR2 FYNNEI. Losses at the gene ends were 6 bases for V and 4 bases for J; bases not matched to a gene: 3. CDR3 size: 12 residues. TCRdb keeps only in-frame clones here, not all; method: immunoSEQ multiplex PCR. The data show under 250,000 clones, about 92% seen once. This specimen belongs to a study of T cell responses to AZD1222 COVID-19 vaccine. Study-wide points: Repertoires were obtained only post-peak T cell response.

The specimen was peripheral blood, collected on day 0 of MenACWY control vaccination. The genes are TRBV2 and TRBJ2-7; 7 bases line up with TRBD1. This TCR came from an adult in good health. Here the CDR3 DNA reads TGTGCCAGCAGCTTGGACAGGTACGAGCAGTACTTC. It translates to CASSLDRYEQYF.